These 21 T cell receptor beta chains were sequenced from one sample in a study of radiotherapy plus CTLA-4 blockade in lung cancer. TCRdb's table, derived via immunoSEQ multiplex PCR, lists solely in-frame clones and lacks some. The sample contains about 73,000 clones, about nine tenths of which appear only once. The sequences come from peripheral blood, collected from a patient treated with radiotherapy plus ipilimumab. The receptors derive from a human donor with non-small cell lung cancer that progressed on radiotherapy plus ipilimumab.

This sequence joins TRBV7-6 and TRBJ1-5; no clear D. The CDR3 sequence is 13 residues long. Trimming shortened V by 5 bases and J by 4 bases, and 9 bases separated the two germline ends. CDR1 is SGHVS, CDR2 FNYEAQ, per germline. CDR3 residues: CASSQMVNQPQHF. For the CDR3, the DNA is TGTGCCAGCAGCCAGATGGTAAATCAGCCCCAGCATTTT.

This chain uses TRBV7-3 with TRBJ2-5; 11 bases fit TRBD2. The CDR3 is 17 residues long. Trimming took 2 bases from V and 4 from J; bases not matched to a gene: 9. Germline CDR1 and CDR2: SGHTA and FQGTGA. CDR3 coding DNA: TGTGCCAGCAGCTTAGGCCCCCTAGCGGGAGGCGGAGAGACCCAGTACTTC. This translates into CASSLGPLAGGGETQYF.

CDR3 in DNA: TGTGCCAGCAGCTTTGAGGGGGCGTGGGCTGAAGCTTTCTTT. Amino acid sequence: CASSFEGAWAEAFF. J is TRBJ1-1 and V is TRBV11-2; 7 nucleotides line up with TRBD1. With 3 bases clipped from V and 6 bases from J, the junction kept 7 bases outside the gene matches. In germline, CDR1 is SGHAT, CDR2 FQNNGV. CDR3 length: 14 residues.

V and J are TRBV28 and TRBJ1-5, with D perhaps TRBD1 (6 bases). CDR1 and CDR2 (germline): MDHEN, SYDVKM. V shed 5 bases and J shed 3 bases, with 23 bases lying between them. The CDR3 sequence is 18 residues long. The CDR3 loop reads CASSPLEAGALPNQPQHF. In DNA, the CDR3 is TGTGCCAGCAGTCCTCTTGAGGCAGGGGCACTACCCAATCAGCCCCAGCATTTT.

The chain is built from TRBV19 and TRBJ1-1, with D hard to call. Trimming took off 5 bases at V and 5 bases at J, with 12 bases between the two ends. The CDR3 sequence is 13 residues long. Germline lookup yields CDR1 LNHDA and CDR2 SQIVND (reference sequence). The CDR3: CASSFGVYTEAFF. CDR3 coding DNA: TGTGCCAGTAGTTTTGGGGTATATACTGAAGCTTTCTTT.

This sequence joins TRBV7-9 and TRBJ1-3; D is uncertain. V was pared by 1 base and J by 14 bases, with 12 bases between. Looked up from germline, CDR1 is SEHNR and CDR2 is FQNEAQ (reference sequence). The CDR3 loop spans 12 amino acids. As DNA, the CDR3 is TGTGCCAGCAGCTTAGGCTCCAGCGCTCTATATTTT. Amino acids: CASSLGSSALYF.

The chain employs TRBV4-1 and TRBJ2-1; no firm D call. This CDR3 is 15 amino acids long. Germline assignment: CDR1 MGHRA and CDR2 YSYEKL. Trimming pared 3 bases from V and 1 base from J, leaving 10 bases between. The CDR3 DNA is TGCGCCAGCAGCCAGACCGACACGTCCTACAATGAGCAGTTCTTC. The encoded protein is CASSQTDTSYNEQFF.

The rearrangement uses TRBV30 and TRBJ1-2, with 9 nucleotides matching TRBD1. The V and J ends lost 7 bases and 2 bases, in that order; junction bases with no gene match: 8. The V gene's germline CDR1 is GTSNPN and CDR2 SVGIG (reference sequence). This CDR3 is 14 amino acids long. Here the CDR3 reads CAYWRGTGNYGYTF. The CDR3 nucleotides are TGTGCCTACTGGAGAGGGACAGGGAACTATGGCTACACCTTC. The full variable domain, in which reference TRBV30 and TRBJ1-2 provide the parts outside the CDR3, is SQTIHQWPATLVQPVGSPLSLECTVEGTSNPNLYWYRQAAGRGLQLLFYSVGIGQISSEVPQNLSASRPQDRQFILSSKKLLLSDSGFYLCAYWRGTGNYGYTFGSGTRLTVV.

This CDR3 reads CASSSTHYEQYF. As DNA, the CDR3 is TGTGCCAGCAGCTCCACTCACTACGAGCAGTACTTC. The V gene is TRBV13, the J gene TRBJ2-5; unclear D gene. The DNA end is more similar to TRBJ2-7, so the J call may be wrong. This CDR3 region has 12 residues. The germline V gene encodes CDR1 PRHDT and CDR2 FYEKMQ (reference sequence).

This clone has just a few counts. This rearrangement joins TRBV12-5 to TRBJ2-5; D ambiguous. V dropped 7 bases and J dropped 5 bases, with 11 bases sitting between them. Per germline, CDR1 LGHNT and CDR2 FRNRAP. CDR3 size: 12 residues. CDR3 region: CASASLGETQYF. CDR3 nucleotide sequence: TGTGCTAGTGCTTCGTTGGGGGAGACCCAGTACTTC.

V and J are TRBV10-3 and TRBJ2-7; D is perhaps TRBD1 (6 bases). Trimming took 6 bases from V and 3 from J, leaving 12 bases between them. The CDR3 is 13 amino acids. Germline CDR1 and CDR2: ENHRY and SYGVKD. The CDR3 bases are TGTGCCATCAGCTTATTACAGGGCTACGAGCAGTACGTC. Translating it yields CAISLLQGYEQYV.

The CDR3 DNA follows: TGTGCCAGCAGTGTTCCACTAGCGGGAGTCAAAGATACGCAGTATTTT. Its protein product is CASSVPLAGVKDTQYF. This rearrangement joins TRBV2 to TRBJ2-3; TRBD2 agrees at 11 bases. CDR1 is SNHLY and CDR2 is FYNNEI in the germline V gene. The V segment lost 4 bases and the J segment 5 bases; nucleotides outside the gene matches: 8. This CDR3 has 16 amino acids.

The chain combines TRBV4-1 with TRBJ2-7; D unresolved. This CDR3 region has 13 residues. Germline V gene data show CDR1 as MGHRA and CDR2 as YSYEKL. The ends were cut back, 1 base at V and 7 bases at J, with 11 bases in the middle. The CDR3 reads CASSQVHSREQYF. The CDR3 DNA is TGCGCCAGCAGCCAAGTCCACTCGAGAGAGCAGTACTTC.

In this sample, this clone turned up a few times. This rearrangement joins TRBV11-2 to TRBJ2-7; 14 nucleotides line up with TRBD2. J lost 7 bases, V lost 5 bases, and 13 bases had no gene match. Germline V gene lookup returns CDR1 SGHAT and CDR2 FQNNGV. CDR3 length equals 17 residues. This CDR3 is CASSPRAGTSGRGEQYF. The CDR3 DNA reads as TGTGCCAGCAGCCCGAGGGCCGGGACTAGCGGGAGAGGTGAGCAGTACTTC.

V usage is TRBV7-6 and J usage is TRBJ2-1; TRBD2 aligns across 8 bases. Germline CDR1 SGHVS, CDR2 FNYEAQ. The CDR3 is 16 amino acids. V trimming: 5 bases; J trimming: 0 bases; junction bases outside the gene matches: 6. CDR3 in amino acids: CASSGEREFSYNEQFF. CDR3 sequence (DNA): TGTGCCAGCAGCGGAGAGCGGGAGTTCTCCTACAATGAGCAGTTCTTC.

The J gene is TRBJ2-7, the V gene TRBV2; a weak D match, TRBD1 (5 bases). V lost 4 bases, J lost 0 bases, and 13 bases lay in between. This CDR3 has 15 residues. The germline V gene has CDR1 SNHLY and CDR2 FYNNEI. CDR3 DNA sequence: TGTGCCAGCAGTGTTGGTCAGGGAAGCTCCTACGAGCAGTACGTC. Its protein is CASSVGQGSSYEQYV.

This sequence joins TRBV20-1 and TRBJ1-2, with unresolved D. Per the germline V gene, CDR1 is DFQATT and CDR2 is SNEGSKA (reference sequence). Deletions cut 6 bases from V and 4 bases from J, with 6 bases between. The CDR3 loop spans 10 amino acids. In DNA, the CDR3 is TGCAGTGCAAGGCTCTATGGCTACACCTTC. Its translation is CSARLYGYTF.

V gene TRBV12-5 combines with J gene TRBJ2-7; TRBD1 matches at 8 bases. V shed 7 bases, J shed 2 bases, and the junction held 10 bases outside the gene matches. CDR1 and CDR2 (germline): LGHNT, FRNRAP. The CDR3 loop spans 15 amino acids. CDR3 protein: CASVTPGQGPYEQYV. DNA of the CDR3: TGTGCTAGTGTCACGCCAGGACAGGGCCCCTACGAGCAGTACGTC.

The rearrangement joins TRBV7-8 to TRBJ2-7, with no clear D. The germline V gene has CDR1 SGHVS and CDR2 FQNEAQ. V was shortened by 2 bases and J by 5 bases, with 13 bases between the two germline ends. This CDR3 has 14 residues. CDR3 sequence (DNA): TGTGCCAGCAGCTTATCTCAACTGGCGGACGAGCAGTACTTC. This gives the protein CASSLSQLADEQYF.

This chain links TRBV30 with TRBJ1-1, with TRBD1 as a possible D gene (5 bases). The CDR3 sequence is 12 residues long. Germline V gene sequence: CDR1 GTSNPN, CDR2 SVGIG (reference sequence). The V and J ends lost 3 bases and 1 base respectively, with 6 bases between them. The CDR3 DNA reads as TGTGCCTGGAGGGGGGAGAACACTGAAGCTTTCTTT. It translates to CAWRGENTEAFF.

This sequence joins TRBV7-3 and TRBJ1-2; D remains unclear. Germline V gene lookup returns CDR1 SGHTA and CDR2 FQGTGA. V lost 1 base, J lost 6 bases, and 6 bases lay in between. The CDR3 length is 12 residues. This chain's CDR3 is CASSLNGDGYTF. The CDR3 nucleotides are TGTGCCAGCAGCTTAAATGGGGATGGCTACACCTTC.